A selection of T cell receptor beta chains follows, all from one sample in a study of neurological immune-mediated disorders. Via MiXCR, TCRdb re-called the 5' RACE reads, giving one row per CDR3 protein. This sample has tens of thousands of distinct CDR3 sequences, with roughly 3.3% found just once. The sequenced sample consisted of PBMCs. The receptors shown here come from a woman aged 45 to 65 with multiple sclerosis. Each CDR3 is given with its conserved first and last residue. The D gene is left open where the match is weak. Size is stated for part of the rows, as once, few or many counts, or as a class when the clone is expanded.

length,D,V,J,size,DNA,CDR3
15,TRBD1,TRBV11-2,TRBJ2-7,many,TGTGCCAGCAGCTGGAGGGGACAGGGGACCTACGAGCAGTACTTC,CASSWRGQGTYEQYF
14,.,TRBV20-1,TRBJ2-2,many,TGCAGTGCCATTCCTCGGGTGAACACCGGGGAGCTGTTTTTT,CSAIPRVNTGELFF
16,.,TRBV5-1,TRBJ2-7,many,TGCGCCAGCAGCTTGGTATCGGGGCCCTTACTATACGAGCAGTACTTC,CASSLVSGPLLYEQYF
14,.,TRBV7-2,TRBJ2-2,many,TGTGCCAGCAGCCTTACACCGAACACCGGGGAGCTGTTTTTT,CASSLTPNTGELFF
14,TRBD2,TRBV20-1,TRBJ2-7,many,TGCAGTGCTGTCAATAGCGGGGGGGCCTTCGAGCAGTACTTC,CSAVNSGGAFEQYF
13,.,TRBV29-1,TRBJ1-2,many,TGCAGCGTCCCACAGGGCACGGACTATGGCTACACCTTC,CSVPQGTDYGYTF
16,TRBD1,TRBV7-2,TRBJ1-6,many,TGTGCCAGCAGCCCCCTGGGACAGTTGCCCCGATCACCCCTCCACTTT,CASSPLGQLPRSPLHF
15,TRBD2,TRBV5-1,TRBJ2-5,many,TGCGCCAGCAGCTTGTCCCCAGCGGGGGTGGAGACCCAGTACTTC,CASSLSPAGVETQYF
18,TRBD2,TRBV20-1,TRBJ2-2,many,TGCAGTGCTAGGGGTCGCCTAGCGGGGGGGCTGGACACCGGGGAGCTGTTTTTT,CSARGRLAGGLDTGELFF
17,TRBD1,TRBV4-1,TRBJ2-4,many,TGCGCCAGCAGCCAAGAGAAAACTGGGACAGCAAAAAACATTCAGTACTTC,CASSQEKTGTAKNIQYF
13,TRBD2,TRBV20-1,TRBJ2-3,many,TGCAGTGCTAGTTCGGTACTAGCGGATACGCAGTATTTT,CSASSVLADTQYF
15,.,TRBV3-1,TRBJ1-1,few,TGTGCCAGCAGACAGGGAATAGTTGGAAACGCTGAAGCTTTCTTT,CASRQGIVGNAEAFF
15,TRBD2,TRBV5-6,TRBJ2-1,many,TGTGCCAGCAGCTCACTAGCGGGGGGGCGGAATGAGCAGTTCTTC,CASSSLAGGRNEQFF
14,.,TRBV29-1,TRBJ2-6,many,TGCAGCGTTCGACAGGCCTCTGGGGCCAACGTCCTGACTTTC,CSVRQASGANVLTF
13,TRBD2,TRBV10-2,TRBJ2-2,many,TGCGCCAGCAGTGCCTGGGCGGGGGGCGAGCTGTTTTTT,CASSAWAGGELFF
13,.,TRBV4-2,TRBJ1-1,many,TGTGCCAGCAGCCGCGACCCGAACACTGAAGCTTTCTTT,CASSRDPNTEAFF
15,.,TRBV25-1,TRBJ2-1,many,TGTGCCAGCAGTTCACACGGGCGCTCCTACAATGAGCAGTTCTTC,CASSSHGRSYNEQFF
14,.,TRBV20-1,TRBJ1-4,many,TGCATCGGATCGCTGCCAGGTCCTAATGAAAAACTGTTTTTT,CIGSLPGPNEKLFF
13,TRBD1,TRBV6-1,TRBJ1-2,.,TGTGCCAGCAGTGAAGGACAGGGAAGCGGCTACACCTTC,CASSEGQGSGYTF
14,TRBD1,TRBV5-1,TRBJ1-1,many,TGCGCCAGCAGCCATGGACAGGGGACCACTGAAGCTTTCTTT,CASSHGQGTTEAFF
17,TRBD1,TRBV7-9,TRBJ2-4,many,TGTGCCAGCAGCTTAGCGTTGGGACAGGGTGCCTCAAACATTCAGTACTTC,CASSLALGQGASNIQYF
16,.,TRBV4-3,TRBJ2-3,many,TGCGCCAGCAGCCAGTACTCCCGGTCCCCCACAGATACGCAGTATTTT,CASSQYSRSPTDTQYF
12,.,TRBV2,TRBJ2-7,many,TGTGCCAGCAACGCCTCGCCCTACGAGCAGTACTTC,CASNASPYEQYF
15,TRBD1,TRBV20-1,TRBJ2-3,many,TGCAGTGCTACCCCTGACAGGGGGCGTCTGGATACGCAGTATTTT,CSATPDRGRLDTQYF
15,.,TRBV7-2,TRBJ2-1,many,TGTGCCAGCAGCCCCCACGCTGGGGCCTACAATGAGCAGTTCTTC,CASSPHAGAYNEQFF
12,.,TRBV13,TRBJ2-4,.,TGTGCCAGCAGCTTAGGGAAAAACATTCAGTACTTC,CASSLGKNIQYF
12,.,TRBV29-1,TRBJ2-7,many,TGCAGCGTTGGGCGGGACTCTTGGGAGCAGTACTTC,CSVGRDSWEQYF
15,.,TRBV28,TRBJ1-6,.,TGTGCCAGCAGCCCCCCCCCGGATGATAGGTCACCCCTCCACTTT,CASSPPPDDRSPLHF
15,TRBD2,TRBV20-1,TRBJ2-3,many,TGCAGTGCTAGAAGACTAGCGGGGGGGCCAGATACGCAGTATTTT,CSARRLAGGPDTQYF
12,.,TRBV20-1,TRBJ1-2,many,TGCAGTGCCCAGCCGGGACGCGATGGCTACACCTTC,CSAQPGRDGYTF